The 17 T cell receptor beta chains given below trace back to one sample, sequenced in a study of T cells expressing NK-cell markers. TCRdb reworked the 5' RACE reads into one entry per CDR3 protein, no DNA. The sample table includes around 550,000 distinct CDR3 sequences. The specimen sequenced was blood T cells: a sorted CD56 or NKG2C T cell subset, CD4+ or CD8+ T cells, or bulk PBMC T cells (not recorded which). The receptors originated from a man younger than 35 in good health.

This sequence joins TRBV10-3 and TRBJ2-1; TCRdb returns TRBD2, unconfirmable since there is no DNA. The CDR3 totals 15 residues. The germline V gene encodes CDR1 ENHRY and CDR2 SYGVKD. CDR3 protein: CAISGESSGRGEQFF.

The chain uses TRBV27 and TRBJ2-1; TCRdb picks TRBD1, but there is no DNA to check that call. CDR1 MNHEY and CDR2 SMNVEV come from the germline V gene (reference sequence). The CDR3 is 15 amino acids. The CDR3 sequence is CASSFRGSFDNEQFF.

The rearrangement uses TRBV19 and TRBJ2-3; the TCRdb call, TRBD1, lacks DNA for checking. The CDR3 is made up of 16 amino acids. Per germline, CDR1 LNHDA and CDR2 SQIVND (reference sequence). The CDR3 loop reads CASSRAGEDTTDTQYF.

The chain uses TRBV12-3 or TRBV12-4 and TRBJ1-1. CDR3 length equals 14 residues. The CDR3 sequence is CASTPSGMNTEAFF.

The CDR3 region is CASSVGAGEGHTEAFF. J is TRBJ1-1 and V is TRBV5-1. Germline V gene data show CDR1 as SGHRS and CDR2 as YFSETQ. There are 16 residues in the CDR3.

CDR3 loop: CASSYKVRGGEAFF. The chain combines TRBV6-5 with TRBJ1-1; the D call of TRBD1 rests on TCRdb alone, since no DNA is present to check it. From germline, CDR1 is MNHEY and CDR2 SVGAGI. The CDR3 extends over 14 amino acids.

The chain carries TRBV29-1 and TRBJ1-1; TCRdb reports TRBD1, a call that lacks DNA to check it against. This CDR3 spans 13 amino acids. The germline V gene has CDR1 SQVTM and CDR2 ANQGSEA. The CDR3: CSGDRARNTEAFF.

This chain uses TRBV15 with TRBJ1-3; the D gene TCRdb calls, TRBD1, cannot be checked with no DNA. In germline, CDR1 is LNHNV, CDR2 YYDKDF (reference sequence). This CDR3 has 14 residues. The CDR3 reads CATSRRQGGNTIYF.

CDR3 residues: CASSLAGQLAGITGELFF. The J gene is TRBJ2-2, the V gene TRBV7-2; the TCRdb call, TRBD2, lacks DNA for checking. The CDR3 is made up of 18 amino acids. CDR1 is SGHTA, CDR2 FQGNSA, per germline.

The chain employs TRBV12-3 or TRBV12-4 and TRBJ1-5. CDR3 length: 13 residues. The CDR3: CASSSRPRQPQHF.

This chain links TRBV12-3 or TRBV12-4 with TRBJ2-2; the D gene TCRdb calls, TRBD1, cannot be checked with no DNA. There are 14 residues in the CDR3. Here the CDR3 reads CASSFQGQAGELFF.

The rearrangement uses TRBV25-1 and TRBJ2-3; TCRdb reports TRBD2, a call that lacks DNA to check it against. Germline V gene lookup returns CDR1 MGHDK and CDR2 SYGVNS. The CDR3 contains 13 residues. The CDR3 is CASSVDSVDTQYF.

This chain links TRBV29-1 with TRBJ2-1; TCRdb reports TRBD1, a call that lacks DNA to check it against. This CDR3 spans 13 amino acids. Germline CDR1 SQVTM, CDR2 ANQGSEA. This CDR3 reads CSAEGDRVHEQFF.

V is TRBV12-3 or TRBV12-4 and J is TRBJ2-3; TCRdb indicates TRBD1, and absent DNA this call remains unverified. The CDR3 runs to 14 residues. The CDR3 region is CASSRQGELDTQYF.

V is TRBV20-1 and J is TRBJ2-3; TCRdb names TRBD1, which stays unverified in the absence of DNA. Germline lookup yields CDR1 DFQATT and CDR2 SNEGSKA (reference sequence). CDR3 length: 15 amino acids. This chain's CDR3 is CSAVIQPGGTDTQYF.

The V gene is TRBV6-1, the J gene TRBJ1-4. This CDR3 comprises 14 residues. Germline values: CDR1 MNHNS, CDR2 SASEGT. This chain's CDR3 is CASKLGTSNEKLFF.

The rearrangement links TRBV6-5 to TRBJ1-5; TCRdb calls TRBD1, which cannot be checked without DNA. From germline, CDR1 is MNHEY and CDR2 SVGAGI. The CDR3 sequence is 14 residues long. The CDR3: CASSYGGDNQPQHF.